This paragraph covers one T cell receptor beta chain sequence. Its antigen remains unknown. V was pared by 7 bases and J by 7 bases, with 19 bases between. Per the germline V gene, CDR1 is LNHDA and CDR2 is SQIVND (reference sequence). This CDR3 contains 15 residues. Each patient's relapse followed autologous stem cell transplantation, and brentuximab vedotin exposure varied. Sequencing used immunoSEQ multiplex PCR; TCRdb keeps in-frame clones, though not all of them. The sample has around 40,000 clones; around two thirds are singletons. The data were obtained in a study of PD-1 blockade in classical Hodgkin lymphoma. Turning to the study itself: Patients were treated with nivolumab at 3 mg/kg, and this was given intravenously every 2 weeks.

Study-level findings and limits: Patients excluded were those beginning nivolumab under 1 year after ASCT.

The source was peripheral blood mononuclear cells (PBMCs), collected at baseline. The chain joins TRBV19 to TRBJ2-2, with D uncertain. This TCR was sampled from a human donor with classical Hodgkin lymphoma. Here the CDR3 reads CASTLRWGKSGELFF. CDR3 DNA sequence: TGTGCCAGTACCCTCAGGTGGGGAAAAAGCGGGGAGCTGTTTTTT.